The 20 T cell receptor beta chains given below trace back to one sample, sequenced in a study of Ad26.COV2.S vaccination and SARS-CoV-2 variants. TCRdb's table, derived via immunoSEQ multiplex PCR, lists solely in-frame clones and lacks some. Of over 110,000 clones listed, roughly 90% are singletons. This material consisted of peripheral blood, taken after recovery from COVID-19. The source is a human donor who had recovered from COVID-19.

This clone was found many times. This chain links TRBV3-1 (or the pseudogene TRBV3-2) with TRBJ1-4; tentative D call: TRBD1 (5 bases). The V end lost 3 bases, the J end lost 7 bases, and 15 bases lay between the germline ends. CDR1 is LGHDT and CDR2 is YNNKEL in the germline V gene (reference sequence). The CDR3 is 15 residues long. The chain's CDR3 is CASSQQQAGGEKLFF. The CDR3 bases are TGTGCCAGCAGCCAGCAGCAGGCGGGGGGTGAAAAACTGTTTTTT.

The chain employs TRBV9 and TRBJ1-5; the match to TRBD1 covers 10 bases. Trimming at V came to 4 bases and at J to 5 bases, leaving 6 bases not matched to a gene. The length of the CDR3 is 15 residues. Per germline, CDR1 SGDLS and CDR2 YYNGEE. The CDR3 region has the DNA TGTGCCAGCAGCCCATCAGACAGGGGGCATCAGCCCCAGCATTTT. Translated, it gives CASSPSDRGHQPQHF. Variable domain in full (rest from reference TRBV9 and TRBJ1-5): DSGVTQTPKHLITATGQRVTLRCSPRSGDLSVYWYQQSLDQGLQFLIQYYNGEERAKGNILERFSAQQFPDLHSELNLSSLELGDSALYFCASSPSDRGHQPQHFGDGTRLSIL.

The CDR3: CASSPQTGNTEAFF. The CDR3 DNA reads as TGTGCCAGCAGCCCCCAGACAGGGAACACTGAAGCTTTCTTT. The V gene is TRBV9, the J gene TRBJ1-1; D is possibly TRBD1 (6 bases). Germline-derived CDR1 and CDR2 are SGDLS and YYNGEE. Between the trimmed V and J ends, which lost 4 bases and 1 base, there was a span of 11 bases. This CDR3 is 14 amino acids long.

This sequence joins TRBV7-9 and TRBJ2-3; D may be TRBD1 (6 bases). V lost 4 bases, J lost 3 bases, and 14 bases lay in between. There are 15 residues in the CDR3. Germline CDR1 SEHNR, CDR2 FQNEAQ (reference sequence). CDR3 in amino acids: CASSSTKQGTDTQYF. Written as DNA, the CDR3 is TGTGCCAGCAGCTCAACAAAACAGGGTACAGATACGCAGTATTTT.

This clone was recorded once. This chain uses TRBV7-2 with TRBJ1-6; D gene ambiguous. CDR1 is SGHTA, CDR2 FQGNSA, per germline. The CDR3 is 13 amino acids. Trimming cost V 1 base and J 14 bases, with 12 bases left between them. The CDR3 DNA follows: TGTGCCAGCAGCTTAGTCGCGGCATCCACCCTCCACTTT. Translation: CASSLVAASTLHF.

This clone was seen more than once but under ten times. The chain employs TRBV3-1 (or the pseudogene TRBV3-2) and TRBJ2-7; 10 bases fit TRBD2. The CDR3 loop spans 14 amino acids. In germline, CDR1 is LGHDT, CDR2 YNNKEL (reference sequence). The ends lost 4 bases at V and 2 bases at J; junction bases unmatched: 2. CDR3 loop: CASSLAGGAYEQYF. The CDR3 DNA follows: TGTGCCAGCAGCCTAGCGGGGGGAGCCTACGAGCAGTACTTC.

The chain employs TRBV24-1 and TRBJ1-2; unclear D gene. V gave up 0 bases and J gave up 2 bases, with 12 bases separating them. The CDR3 has 16 amino acids. Germline values: CDR1 KGHDR, CDR2 SFDVKD. As DNA, the CDR3 is TGTGCCACCAGTGATTTGCGACCGGGCGGGAACTATGGCTACACCTTC. The encoded protein is CATSDLRPGGNYGYTF.

The chain combines TRBV7-8 with TRBJ2-1; maybe TRBD1 (6 bases). The CDR3 has 18 amino acids. Trimming stripped 1 base from V and 6 bases from J, with 22 bases between. CDR1 and CDR2 (germline): SGHVS, FQNEAQ. The CDR3 nucleotides read TGTGCCAGCAGCTTAGTTGGCTTGGGGCAGGGGTTGGGCAATGAGCAGTTCTTC. Translation: CASSLVGLGQGLGNEQFF.

The V call is TRBV7-9, the J call TRBJ2-7; D may match TRBD1 or TRBD2 (5 bases each). The ends were cut back, 1 base at V and 3 bases at J, with 16 bases in the middle. The CDR3 loop spans 16 amino acids. CDR1 is SEHNR and CDR2 is FQNEAQ in the germline V gene (reference sequence). CDR3 coding DNA: TGTGCCAGCAGCTTAGGAGGTCAGGGAGCGAACTACGAGCAGTACTTC. Translated, it gives CASSLGGQGANYEQYF. Drawing the rest from reference TRBV7-9 and TRBJ2-7, the complete variable domain is DTGVSQNPRHKITKRGQNVTFRCDPISEHNRLYWYRQTLGQGPEFLTYFQNEAQLEKSRLLSDRFSAERPKGSFSTLEIQRTEQGDSAMYLCASSLGGQGANYEQYFGPGTRLTVT.

This clone was detected once. The chain couples TRBV30 to TRBJ2-7; D possibly uses TRBD1 or TRBD2 (5 bases each). Germline V CDR1 and CDR2: GTSNPN, SVGIG (reference sequence). V was trimmed by 5 bases and J by 0 bases, leaving 11 bases between them. This CDR3 is 13 amino acids long. In nucleotides, the CDR3 is TGTGCCTGGTACTCGGGGACCTCCTACGAGCAGTACTTC. Translated, it gives CAWYSGTSYEQYF. The complete variable domain, with remaining parts taken from reference TRBV30 and TRBJ2-7, reads SQTIHQWPATLVQPVGSPLSLECTVEGTSNPNLYWYRQAAGRGLQLLFYSVGIGQISSEVPQNLSASRPQDRQFILSSKKLLLSDSGFYLCAWYSGTSYEQYFGPGTRLTVT.

This chain connects TRBV4-3 to TRBJ1-2; no firm D call. V shed 0 bases and J shed 2 bases, with 16 bases lying between them. The CDR3 sequence is 17 residues long. Germline V gene data show CDR1 as LGHNA and CDR2 as YSLEER. DNA for the CDR3: TGCGCCAGCAGCCAAGATATGAGAAAGAAGGCGAACTATGGCTACACCTTC. Translating it yields CASSQDMRKKANYGYTF.

This rearrangement joins TRBV19 to TRBJ1-1; D remains unclear. The CDR3 has 14 residues. V gave up 8 bases and J gave up 0 bases, with 13 bases separating them. Germline V gene lookup returns CDR1 LNHDA and CDR2 SQIVND (reference sequence). CDR3 in amino acids: CASGATVMNTEAFF. The DNA for the CDR3 is TGTGCCAGTGGAGCTACAGTGATGAACACTGAAGCTTTCTTT.

This chain connects TRBV7-2 to TRBJ2-5; D gene ambiguous. The germline V gene has CDR1 SGHTA and CDR2 FQGNSA. The CDR3 spans 17 residues. The ends were cut back, 1 base at V and 4 bases at J, with 19 bases in the middle. The CDR3 DNA reads TGTGCCAGCAGCTTAGGGTTGGTGATGGGTAAACGAGAGACCCAGTACTTC. Its translation is CASSLGLVMGKRETQYF.

V is TRBV19 and J is TRBJ2-7; 7 bases are shared with TRBD1. The V and J ends lost 5 bases and 3 bases, in that order; junction bases with no gene match: 4. The CDR3 sequence is 13 residues long. Looked up from germline, CDR1 is LNHDA and CDR2 is SQIVND (reference sequence). The CDR3 bases are TGTGCCAGTAGTGCAGGACAGGACTACGAGCAGTACTTC. Protein: CASSAGQDYEQYF. The entire variable domain, with the rest obtained from reference TRBV19 and TRBJ2-7, is as follows: DGGITQSPKYLFRKEGQNVTLSCEQNLNHDAMYWYRQDPGQGLRLIYYSQIVNDFQKGDIAEGYSVSREKKESFPLTVTSAQKNPTAFYLCASSAGQDYEQYFGPGTRLTVT.

The rearrangement links TRBV28 to TRBJ2-5; 10 positions agree with TRBD2. The CDR3 runs to 15 residues. CDR1 and CDR2 (germline): MDHEN, SYDVKM. V was pared by 2 bases and J by 5 bases, with 5 bases of the junction left unmatched. The CDR3 bases are TGTGCCAGCAGTTTACACCTAGCGGGGGCCGAGACCCAGTACTTC. Protein sequence: CASSLHLAGAETQYF. Based on the CDR3 plus reference TRBV28 and TRBJ2-5, the full variable domain is DVKVTQSSRYLVKRTGEKVFLECVQDMDHENMFWYRQDPGLGLRLIYFSYDVKMKEKGDIPEGYSVSREKKERFSLILESASTNQTSMYLCASSLHLAGAETQYFGPGTRLLVL.

V usage is TRBV28 and J usage is TRBJ2-1; perhaps TRBD1 as D (6 bases). V dropped 5 bases and J dropped 1 base, with 15 bases sitting between them. The length of the CDR3 is 16 residues. Germline V gene data show CDR1 as MDHEN and CDR2 as SYDVKM. CDR3 region: CASSGQTGTSYNEQFF. In DNA, the CDR3 is TGTGCCAGCAGTGGCCAGACAGGAACTTCCTACAATGAGCAGTTCTTC.

The chain has TRBV24-1 and TRBJ2-2, with TRBD2 identical over 10 bases. With V trimmed by 5 bases and J by 7 bases, 3 bases remained unmatched. This CDR3 is built from 14 residues. The V gene's germline CDR1 is KGHDR and CDR2 SFDVKD. As DNA, the CDR3 is TGTGCCACCAGTGCAGCGGGGGGGCTCGGGGAGCTGTTTTTT. Translating it yields CATSAAGGLGELFF.

The genes are TRBV30 and TRBJ1-2; 7 bases align to TRBD1. J lost 5 bases, V lost 6 bases, and 9 bases had no gene match. Germline CDR1 and CDR2: GTSNPN and SVGIG (reference sequence). CDR3 length: 13 amino acids. The CDR3 sequence is CACARGSWYGYTF. The CDR3 coding sequence is TGTGCCTGTGCCAGGGGGTCTTGGTATGGCTACACCTTC.

The chain carries TRBV7-2 and TRBJ1-1; TRBD1 might be the D (6 bases). The V and J ends lost 8 bases and 1 base respectively, with 11 bases between them. CDR1 SGHTA and CDR2 FQGNSA come from the germline V gene. The CDR3 has 13 amino acids. CDR3 DNA sequence: TGTGCCAGCGGCGGACAGCCGAACACTGAAGCTTTCTTT. Translated: CASGGQPNTEAFF.

The chain links TRBV5-4 to TRBJ2-4; 8 bases match TRBD1. Germline assignment: CDR1 SGHNT and CDR2 YYREEE (reference sequence). This CDR3 has 17 residues. Trimming at V came to 4 bases and at J to 0 bases, leaving 9 bases not matched to a gene. The CDR3 nucleotides read TGTGCCAGCAGCCTCGGACAGGGTCGATTAGCCAAAAACATTCAGTACTTC. Protein product: CASSLGQGRLAKNIQYF.